The subject of this entry is one TCR beta chain. The antigen remains undetermined. Repertoires were generated with immunoSEQ multiplex PCR, while TCRdb's copy carries only in-frame clones and drops some. Here the sample spans fewer than 250,000 clones, around nine tenths being singletons. The data were obtained in a study of cytomegalovirus exposure and HLA in healthy donors. Study outcomes and limitations: Reportedly, cytomegalovirus status was diagnosed with high sensitivity and specificity. In a later analysis, first-cohort TCR clusters were found to tend to co-occur in the 95 to 150 validation repertoires.

The receptor was derived from a young man in good health and CMV-seronegative. The sample was PBMCs.

The CDR3 reads CASSQGAEKIYEQYF. The DNA of the CDR3 is TGCGCCAGCAGCCAAGGGGCAGAGAAAATCTACGAGCAGTACTTC. The chain uses TRBV4-3 and TRBJ2-7; the D is unclear. Trimming left V 1 base short and J 3 bases short, with 13 bases between. Germline V gene data show CDR1 as LGHNA and CDR2 as YSLEER. The CDR3 length is 15 residues.